A single sample is the source of the 6 T cell receptor beta chains below, sequenced in a study of early T cells in non-severe SARS-CoV-2 infection. TCRdb re-called the 5' RACE reads with MiXCR, one entry per CDR3 protein. The sample contains nearly 70,000 distinct CDR3 sequences, 3.5% to 6% of which appear only once. The sample was whole blood, taken at baseline. These receptors came from an adult who was a healthcare worker with PCR-confirmed SARS-CoV-2 infection or an uninfected control (not recorded which). The donor label of this sample is uncertain.

In this sample, this clonotype turned up a few times. V gene TRBV28 combines with J gene TRBJ2-7; D is unclear. CDR1 and CDR2 (germline): MDHEN, SYDVKM. There are 11 residues in the CDR3. Trimming cost V 6 bases and J 5 bases, with 8 bases left between them. In DNA, the CDR3 is TGTGCCAGCAGCTGGATCCACGAGCAGTACTTC. Translating gives CASSWIHEQYF.

This CDR3 is CASSLGGRLNTEAFF. The CDR3 DNA is TGTGCCAGCAGCTTAGGGGGCAGATTGAACACTGAAGCTTTCTTT. This rearrangement joins TRBV7-8 to TRBJ1-1; a weak D match, TRBD1 (5 bases). The V end lost 1 base, the J end lost 0 bases, and 9 bases lay between the germline ends. Germline assignment: CDR1 SGHVS and CDR2 FQNEAQ. The CDR3 loop spans 15 amino acids.

The rearrangement links TRBV11-2 to TRBJ2-1; D could derive from TRBD1 or TRBD2 (5 bases each). Germline CDR1 reads SGHAT; CDR2 reads FQNNGV. The CDR3 sequence is 14 residues long. Trimming removed 6 bases from V and 5 bases from J, with 14 bases in between. CDR3 sequence reads: CASRPPGTHNEQFF. Here the CDR3 DNA reads TGTGCCAGCAGACCGCCCGGGACCCACAATGAGCAGTTCTTC.

The chain has TRBV7-9 and TRBJ1-2; a possible D gene is TRBD1 (5 bases). The CDR3 totals 14 residues. V was pared by 1 base and J by 10 bases, with 16 bases between. Germline CDR1 and CDR2: SEHNR and FQNEAQ (reference sequence). For the CDR3, the DNA is TGTGCCAGCAGCTTAGGAGGCAGGGCGGGAGACTACACCTTC. This codes for CASSLGGRAGDYTF.

The genes are TRBV20-1 and TRBJ2-7; weak D call: TRBD2 (6 bases). The CDR3 extends over 13 amino acids. Deletions cut 6 bases from V and 4 bases from J, with 16 bases between. From germline, CDR1 is DFQATT and CDR2 SNEGSKA (reference sequence). The CDR3 reads CSAQLRAGYEQYF. CDR3 DNA sequence: TGCAGTGCGCAGTTGAGGGCGGGGTACGAGCAGTACTTC.

V gene TRBV6-2 or TRBV6-3 combines with J gene TRBJ2-3; perhaps TRBD1 as D (5 bases). Deletions cut 5 bases from V and 8 bases from J, with 11 bases between. This CDR3 is 12 amino acids long. Germline CDR1 is MNHEY and CDR2 is SVGEGT. CDR3 sequence: CASSPRETTQYF. The CDR3 nucleotides read TGTGCCAGCAGTCCCAGGGAAACTACGCAGTATTTT.